The rows below give T cell receptor beta chains drawn from one sample of a study of shared clonotypes between healthy human individuals. The data were produced by immunoSEQ multiplex PCR, yet TCRdb's version contains in-frame clones alone and is incomplete. The table lists millions of clones, around 94% of them singletons. Sequencing was carried out using naive CD4+ T cells sorted from blood. The origin of the receptors is a man younger than 30 in good health. Both conserved end residues are trimmed from each CDR3. Rows may omit the clone size; those that give it use once, few, many or a size class.

J gene | V gene | clone size | CDR3 protein
TRBJ2-7 | TRBV18 | - | ASSTDSSAYEQY
TRBJ2-1 | TRBV28 | - | ASSTTLPSYNEQF
TRBJ2-3 | TRBV28 | - | ASSLPRQGDTQY
TRBJ1-1 | TRBV6-6 | - | ASSYSRTGNTEAF
TRBJ2-5 | TRBV6-1 | - | ASSHGGRLEETQY
TRBJ2-2 | TRBV5-1 | - | ASSPGRNTGELF
TRBJ2-7 | TRBV5-7 | - | ASSSRQGSIDEQY
TRBJ2-3 | TRBV18 | - | ASSRSPGTGYDTQY
TRBJ1-4 | TRBV9 | - | ASSPWTGGTNEKLF
TRBJ1-6 | TRBV6-1 | once | ASSTYNSPLH
TRBJ2-7 | TRBV6-5 | - | ASSSSSGAYEQY
TRBJ2-7 | TRBV10-1 | once | ASSPGTSSSEQY
TRBJ1-6 | TRBV6-5 | - | ASNRGRDSPLH
TRBJ2-4 | TRBV5-4 | - | ASSLGPGGGNKNIQY
TRBJ1-2 | TRBV6-5 | - | ASRPVTNYGYT
TRBJ2-1 | TRBV6-5 | - | ASSYGPGWNEQF
TRBJ1-5 | TRBV27 | - | ASSLDSINQPQH
TRBJ1-2 | TRBV30 | - | AWDSGKGYGYT
TRBJ2-7 | TRBV19 | - | ASSPAAGTGGYEQY
TRBJ1-2 | TRBV5-1 | - | ASSLLDSGNSYGYT
TRBJ1-6 | TRBV6-6 | - | ASVWGSDNSPLH
TRBJ2-7 | TRBV13 | - | ASRSGGIGYEQY
TRBJ1-5 | TRBV18 | - | ASSPRPGSDQPQH
TRBJ1-5 | TRBV6-1 | - | ASSEEGGNQPQH
TRBJ1-4 | TRBV28 | - | ASSLKARTGNEKLF
TRBJ2-7 | TRBV5-1 | - | ASSIGPGNEQY
TRBJ2-7 | TRBV30 | - | AWSVRRYEQY
TRBJ2-2 | TRBV7-9 | - | ASSEGQGNTGELF
TRBJ2-2 | TRBV6-6 | - | ASEGQGLTGELF
TRBJ1-2 | TRBV28 | - | ASSSGQAPYGYT
TRBJ2-3 | TRBV9 | - | ASSPTGASKADTQY
TRBJ2-1 | TRBV29-1 | - | SVVLAGVRPSSYNEQF
TRBJ1-5 | TRBV10-1 | few | ASSESTIQPQH
TRBJ2-3 | TRBV5-6 | - | ASSLEVGAGMSDTQY
TRBJ2-5 | TRBV6-5 | - | ASSPPGSETQY
TRBJ2-5 | TRBV5-6 | - | ASSLTPTTQETQY
TRBJ2-2 | TRBV5-1 | - | ASSLAAGNTGELF
TRBJ2-2 | TRBV11-2 | - | ASSLGTSGRTGELF
TRBJ1-2 | TRBV25-1 | - | ASSESWGNGYT
TRBJ1-6 | TRBV6-1 | few | ASFAQGSPLH
TRBJ1-2 | TRBV5-4 | - | ASRGMGRTIYGYT
TRBJ2-4 | TRBV9 | - | ASSVGLADDLAKNIQY